Listed here is a single TCR beta chain. Its antigen is unknown. Repertoires were generated with immunoSEQ multiplex PCR, while TCRdb's copy carries only in-frame clones and drops some. The sample has about 300,000 clones, around 69% seen once. This record belongs to a study of cytotoxic CD8 clonotypes in ibrutinib-treated CLL. Overall study: Median treatment time before response sampling was approximately 11 months, range 6 to 36.

Findings and limits, study-wide: Baseline clonality, above age-matched healthy donor levels, tracked circulating CD8+ T-cell counts. Clonality increased with ibrutinib response but returned toward baseline at progression.

Germline lookup yields CDR1 MNHNY and CDR2 SVGAGI (reference sequence). The CDR3 loop spans 16 amino acids. The V gene end was trimmed by 3 bases and the J gene end by 4 bases; junction bases not matched to a gene: 9. This TCR derives from a human donor with chronic lymphocytic leukemia. Sequenced here: PBMCs, sampled at disease progression, from a patient treated with ibrutinib. V and J are TRBV6-6 and TRBJ2-5, with 9 bases lining up with TRBD2. The CDR3 DNA reads as TGTGCCAGCAGTTATTCCAGCGGGAGGCGAGGAGAGACCCAGTACTTC. Translated: CASSYSSGRRGETQYF.